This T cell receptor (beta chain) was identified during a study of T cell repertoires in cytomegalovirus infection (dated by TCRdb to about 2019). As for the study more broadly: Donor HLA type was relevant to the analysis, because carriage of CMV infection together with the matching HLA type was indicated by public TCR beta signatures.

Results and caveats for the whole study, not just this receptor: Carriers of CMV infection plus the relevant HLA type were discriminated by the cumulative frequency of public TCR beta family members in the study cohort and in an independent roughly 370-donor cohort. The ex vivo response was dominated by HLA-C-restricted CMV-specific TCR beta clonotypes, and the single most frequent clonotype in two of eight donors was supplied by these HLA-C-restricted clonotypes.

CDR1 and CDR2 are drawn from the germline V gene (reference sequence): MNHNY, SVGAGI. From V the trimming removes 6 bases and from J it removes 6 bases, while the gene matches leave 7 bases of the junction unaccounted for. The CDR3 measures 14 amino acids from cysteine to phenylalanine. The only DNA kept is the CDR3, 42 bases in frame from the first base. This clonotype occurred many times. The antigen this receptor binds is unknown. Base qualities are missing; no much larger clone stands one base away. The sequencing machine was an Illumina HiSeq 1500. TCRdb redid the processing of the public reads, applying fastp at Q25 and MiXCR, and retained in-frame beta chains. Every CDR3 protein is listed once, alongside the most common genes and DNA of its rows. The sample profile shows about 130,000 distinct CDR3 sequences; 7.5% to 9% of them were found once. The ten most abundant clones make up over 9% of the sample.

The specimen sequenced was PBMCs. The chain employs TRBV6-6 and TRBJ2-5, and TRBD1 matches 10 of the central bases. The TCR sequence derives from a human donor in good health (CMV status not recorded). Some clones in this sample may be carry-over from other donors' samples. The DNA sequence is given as TGTGCCAGCAGCCCCGGACAGGGGGTAAAGACCCAGTACTTC. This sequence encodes CASSPGQGVKTQYF.